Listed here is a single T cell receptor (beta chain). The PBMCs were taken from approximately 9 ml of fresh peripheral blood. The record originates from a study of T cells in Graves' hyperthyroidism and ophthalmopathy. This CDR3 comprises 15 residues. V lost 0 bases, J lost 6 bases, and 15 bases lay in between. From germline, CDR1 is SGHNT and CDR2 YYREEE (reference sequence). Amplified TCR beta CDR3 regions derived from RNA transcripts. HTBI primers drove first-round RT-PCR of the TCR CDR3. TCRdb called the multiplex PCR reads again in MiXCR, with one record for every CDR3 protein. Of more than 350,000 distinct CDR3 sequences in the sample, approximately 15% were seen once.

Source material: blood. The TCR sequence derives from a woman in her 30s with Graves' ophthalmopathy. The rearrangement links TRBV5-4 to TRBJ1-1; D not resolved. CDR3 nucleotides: TGTGCCAGCAGCTTGGTAGGTGCATCGGTGGCTGAAGCTTTCTTT. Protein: CASSLVGASVAEAFF.